Below, one T cell receptor beta chain is given with its context. The data derive from a study of patients and donors after allogeneic stem cell transplantation. CDR3 length equals 15 residues. The J segment lost 7 bases and the V segment lost 1 base, leaving 6 bases of the junction unmatched. Germline CDR1 SGHDT, CDR2 YYEEEE. TCRdb passed the RT-PCR reads through MiXCR, listing each CDR3 protein once. The sample lists about 90,000 distinct CDR3 sequences, roughly 50% occurring once. This chain uses TRBV5-6 with TRBJ2-3; 10 bases are shared with TRBD2. The origin of this receptor is a human donor who was either an allogeneic HSCT recipient or a stem cell or donor lymphocyte infusion donor (not recorded which). It is not recorded whose cells these are; they may come from a transplant donor. Specimen: blood, either unsorted or a sorted T cell fraction (not recorded which). CDR3 DNA sequence: TGTGCCAGCAGCTTGTTACTAGCGGGGATGTATACGCAGTATTTT. Its protein is CASSLLLAGMYTQYF.